This is a list of T cell receptor beta chains from one sample in a study of T cells in localized non-small cell lung cancer. The data were produced by immunoSEQ multiplex PCR, yet TCRdb's version contains in-frame clones alone and is incomplete. Here the sample spans tens of thousands of clones, 86% being singletons. Sequences were derived from peripheral blood mononuclear cells, sampled before any cancer treatment. The origin of the receptors is a male donor aged 60 or older with stage II lung adenocarcinoma. The CDR3 runs from the conserved cysteine through the conserved F or W. D genes are given only for firm matches. Rows give clone size only sometimes, using once, few, many, or a class for an expanded clone.

CDR3 | DNA | J | V | D | size
CASSLFGGPLSRRPQYF | TGTGCCAGCAGTTTATTCGGCGGCCCCCTTTCGCGGCGCCCGCAGTATTTT | TRBJ2-3 | TRBV27 | NA | NA
CASTPPERSYGYTF | TGTGCCAGTACCCCACCCGAACGGAGTTATGGCTACACCTTC | TRBJ1-2 | TRBV19 | NA | few
CASRKSFAGNTIYF | TGTGCCAGCCGCAAATCCTTCGCGGGAAACACCATATATTTT | TRBJ1-3 | TRBV19 | NA | NA
CASSVGGRSHNEQFF | TGTGCCAGCAGCGTAGGCGGCAGGAGCCACAATGAGCAGTTCTTC | TRBJ2-1 | TRBV9 | NA | NA
CASSQTGEGEQFF | TGTGCCAGCAGCCAAACGGGAGAGGGTGAGCAGTTCTTC | TRBJ2-1 | TRBV4-2 | NA | NA
CASSRPPHGTGELFF | TGTGCCAGCAGTCGCCCGCCCCATGGGACCGGGGAGCTGTTTTTT | TRBJ2-2 | TRBV27 | NA | NA
CASSIAFGLGSETYEQYF | TGTGCCAGTAGTATAGCCTTCGGCTTAGGTTCTGAAACCTACGAGCAGTACTTC | TRBJ2-7 | TRBV19 | NA | NA
CASSPGTVWRDTEAFF | TGTGCCAGCAGCCCCGGGACAGTGTGGAGAGACACTGAAGCTTTCTTT | TRBJ1-1 | TRBV5-6 | TRBD1 | NA
CASRASGRTYNEQFF | TGCGCCAGCAGGGCTAGCGGGAGGACCTACAATGAGCAGTTCTTC | TRBJ2-1 | TRBV4-1 | TRBD2 | NA
CASSPSKASNYGYTF | TGTGCCAGCTCACCGTCTAAGGCTTCAAACTATGGCTACACCTTC | TRBJ1-2 | TRBV18 | NA | NA
CASNRGTENEQFF | TGTGCCAGCAACCGGGGGACGGAAAATGAGCAGTTCTTC | TRBJ2-1 | TRBV5-4 | NA | NA
CASKVRDGDNQPQHF | TGTGCCAGCAAGGTCCGGGACGGGGACAATCAGCCCCAGCATTTT | TRBJ1-5 | TRBV6-1 | NA | NA
CASKGTSGSGEQFF | TGTGCCAGCAAGGGGACTAGCGGGAGTGGGGAGCAGTTCTTC | TRBJ2-1 | TRBV6-6 | TRBD2 | NA
CASSNPTTTGELFF | TGTGCCAGCAGTAATCCTACAACGACCGGGGAGCTGTTTTTT | TRBJ2-2 | TRBV2 | NA | NA
CASSFRGRTDTQYF | TGTGCCAGCAGTTTCAGGGGTCGGACAGATACGCAGTATTTT | TRBJ2-3 | TRBV28 | NA | NA
CASSEAQRGVRQPQHF | TGTGCCAGCAGTGAAGCGCAACGAGGGGTTCGACAGCCCCAGCATTTT | TRBJ1-5 | TRBV6-1 | NA | NA
CASSYEAGNQPQHF | TGTGCCAGCAGTTACGAAGCGGGCAATCAGCCCCAGCATTTT | TRBJ1-5 | TRBV6-5 | NA | NA
CASSSRLVAQRNEQFF | TGTGCCAGCAGCTCCCGACTAGTGGCCCAAAGGAATGAGCAGTTCTTC | TRBJ2-1 | TRBV5-5 | NA | few
CASSSTGGYGYTF | TGTGCCAGCAGCTCGACAGGGGGCTATGGCTACACCTTC | TRBJ1-2 | TRBV7-2 | TRBD1 | few
CASSQRTSTDTQYF | TGCGCCAGCAGCCAAAGGACTAGCACAGATACGCAGTATTTT | TRBJ2-3 | TRBV4-1 | NA | few
CASRLGADRTNSPLHF | TGTGCCAGCAGACTAGGGGCGGACAGGACGAATTCACCCCTCCACTTT | TRBJ1-6 | TRBV7-8 | TRBD1 | NA
CAWSTGIDQPQHF | TGTGCCTGGAGCACGGGGATCGATCAGCCCCAGCATTTT | TRBJ1-5 | TRBV30 | NA | few
CASSPRGAFGNTIYF | TGTGCCAGCAGTCCACGGGGGGCCTTTGGAAACACCATATATTTT | TRBJ1-3 | TRBV7-9 | NA | NA
CASSPIGGANVLTF | TGTGCCAGCAGCCCCATCGGGGGGGCCAACGTCCTGACTTTC | TRBJ2-6 | TRBV14 | NA | NA
CASSRPEGSGRDNEQFF | TGTGCCAGCAGCCGCCCCGAAGGTAGCGGGAGGGACAATGAGCAGTTCTTC | TRBJ2-1 | TRBV7-3 | TRBD2 | NA
CASSQGPAANIQYF | TGCGCCAGCAGCCAAGGCCCGGCCGCGAACATTCAGTACTTC | TRBJ2-4 | TRBV4-3 | NA | NA
CASSLTGDPYEQYF | TGCGCCAGCAGCTTAACAGGGGACCCCTACGAGCAGTACTTC | TRBJ2-7 | TRBV5-1 | TRBD1 | NA
CASSQGATYSYEQYF | TGTGCCAGCAGCCAAGGGGCCACCTACTCCTACGAGCAGTACTTC | TRBJ2-7 | TRBV14 | NA | NA
CASRTLERPGANVLTF | TGTGCCAGCCGAACTTTGGAAAGGCCTGGGGCCAACGTCCTGACTTTC | TRBJ2-6 | TRBV27 | NA | NA
CSVDLGTNTGELFF | TGCAGCGTTGATCTTGGTACCAACACCGGGGAGCTGTTTTTT | TRBJ2-2 | TRBV29-1 | NA | NA
CASAQGWGGANVLTF | TGTGCCAGCGCTCAGGGATGGGGTGGGGCCAACGTCCTGACTTTC | TRBJ2-6 | TRBV27 | NA | NA
CASRREISYEQYF | TGTGCCAGCAGGCGGGAGATCTCCTACGAGCAGTACTTC | TRBJ2-7 | TRBV27 | TRBD2 | NA
CASSRLQGNEQYF | TGTGCCAGCAGTAGACTACAGGGAAACGAGCAGTACTTC | TRBJ2-7 | TRBV6-5 | NA | NA
CASRPRGSEKLFF | TGTGCCAGCCGGCCACGGGGGAGTGAAAAACTGTTTTTT | TRBJ1-4 | TRBV6-1 | NA | once
CASRRPGQGTGETQYF | TGTGCCAGCAGGAGACCGGGACAGGGTACGGGGGAGACCCAGTACTTC | TRBJ2-5 | TRBV5-8 | TRBD1 | NA
CASSREGNTEAFF | TGTGCCAGCTCACGGGAAGGGAACACTGAAGCTTTCTTT | TRBJ1-1 | TRBV2 | NA | few
CASSPAVGVTEAFF | TGTGCCAGTAGTCCCGCAGTGGGTGTCACTGAAGCTTTCTTT | TRBJ1-1 | TRBV19 | NA | NA
CASSPLTSGGTDTQYF | TGTGCCAGCAGCCCCCTGACTAGCGGGGGCACAGATACGCAGTATTTT | TRBJ2-3 | TRBV9 | TRBD2 | few
CSAFLPGNPTEAFF | TGCAGCGCCTTTCTCCCGGGTAACCCCACTGAAGCTTTCTTT | TRBJ1-1 | TRBV29-1 | NA | NA
CASRPGTGYYEQYF | TGCGCCAGCCGTCCCGGGACAGGGTACTACGAGCAGTACTTC | TRBJ2-7 | TRBV5-1 | TRBD1 | NA
CASSLGGTSAGSYEQYF | TGTGCCAGCAGCTTGGGGGGGACTAGCGCGGGCTCCTACGAGCAGTACTTC | TRBJ2-7 | TRBV5-4 | TRBD2 | NA
CASSFYTGRTYEQYF | TGTGCCAGCAGCTTTTACACAGGGAGAACCTACGAGCAGTACTTC | TRBJ2-7 | TRBV7-9 | NA | NA
CASSTGTPKMNTEAFF | TGCGCCAGCAGCACGGGGACACCCAAGATGAACACTGAAGCTTTCTTT | TRBJ1-1 | TRBV5-1 | NA | once
CATSRGRGRYEQYF | TGTGCCACCAGCAGAGGTAGAGGGAGGTACGAGCAGTACTTC | TRBJ2-7 | TRBV15 | NA | NA
CASSVRDRANTGELFF | TGTGCCAGCAGTGTCCGGGACAGGGCGAACACCGGGGAGCTGTTTTTT | TRBJ2-2 | TRBV6-1 | TRBD1 | NA
CASSLNTHYEQYF | TGTGCCAGCAGCTTAAATACACATTACGAGCAGTACTTC | TRBJ2-7 | TRBV7-3 | NA | NA
CASSHRSVGDEQYF | TGTGCCAGCAGCCACCGGTCGGTGGGGGACGAGCAGTACTTC | TRBJ2-7 | TRBV9 | NA | once
CASSLTGTGGTDTQYF | TGCGCCAGCAGCTTGACCGGGACAGGCGGCACAGATACGCAGTATTTT | TRBJ2-3 | TRBV5-1 | TRBD1 | NA
CASSPPFRLAGGRNEQYF | TGTGCCAGCAGCCCACCCTTTAGACTAGCGGGAGGTAGAAACGAGCAGTACTTC | TRBJ2-7 | TRBV7-9 | TRBD2 | NA
CASIAEDTQYF | TGTGCCAGCATAGCGGAGGATACGCAGTATTTT | TRBJ2-3 | TRBV16 | NA | NA
CASSPLEAALHF | TGTGCCAGCAGCCCCCTGGAGGCGGCCCTCCACTTT | TRBJ1-6 | TRBV6-6 | NA | NA
CAISEGRFGAFF | TGTGCCATCAGTGAGGGCCGCTTCGGAGCTTTCTTT | TRBJ1-1 | TRBV10-3 | NA | NA
CASSDGGTYGNTQYF | TGTGCCAGCAGTGACGGGGGGACCTATGGAAATACGCAGTATTTT | TRBJ2-3 | TRBV6-4 | NA | NA